This T cell receptor (beta chain) was captured in a study of T cell clonality in common variable immunodeficiency. Whole-study results and caveats: Fewer deletions and N-nucleotide insertions were reportedly seen in common variable immunodeficiency TCR beta sequences.

Most patients and controls had Caucasian heritage. Equal genomic DNA amounts from CVID and control samples were sequenced. Data came from immunoSEQ multiplex PCR; TCRdb stores just in-frame clones and leaves some out. The sample includes about 16,000 clones, none of them occurring once. Germline trimming cut 4 bases from V and 6 bases from J; bases unmatched to any gene: 3. The V gene's germline CDR1 is SGHNT and CDR2 YYREEE (reference sequence). The CDR3 has 14 residues. This clone is medium-sized in the sample. Its antigen is currently unknown. Read sequence stops 3 residues before the CDR3 end, and the germline J gene provides the missing end.

The genes are TRBV5-4 and TRBJ1-6; TRBD1 matches 8 bases. Source material: peripheral blood mononuclear cells. The receptor comes from a human donor with common variable immunodeficiency. CDR3 DNA, as far as it was read: TGTGCCAGCAGCCGAACAGGGGGTAATTCACCC. Protein product: CASSRTGGNSP. In full, the CDR3 is CASSRTGGNSPLHF.